This entry features one TCR beta chain sequence. This clonotype was picked up a small number of times. Its antigen specificity is not known. No qualities accompany the bases; no much larger clone lies one base away. This specimen belongs to a study of blood T cells in healthy people across ages (dated by TCRdb to the mid-2010s). Study-level background: Template switching captured roughly one uniquely barcoded TCR beta cDNA molecule per two T cells in model experiments. To track age-related changes in TCR beta repertoire diversity, the study relied on deep sequencing normalized with unique cDNA molecular identifiers. To avoid experimental bias, donors of different ages were randomly spread across the sequencing lanes. Donors were grouped into four age groups: young (average approximately 15 years), middle-aged (39), aged (around 56) and long-lived (around 80). The study analyzed two additional independent replicas of 1 million unique cDNA reads from the same blood draw for two donors, one aged 18 to 29 and one aged 80 or older. Broader findings and caveats from the paper: Estimates of total diversity based on one million sequenced T cells were regarded as lower bounds and as underestimates. Donor CMV infection status was unknown, potentially confounding age-related changes in expanded clonotypes. As age increased, observed TCR beta diversity per million T cells dropped in a roughly linear way, and a significant reduction was already evident by age roughly 40. Conclusive comparison of naive and antigen-experienced compartments was prevented by the profiling of bulk unsorted PBMCs. The percentage of naive T cells measured by flow cytometry correlated strongly with observed TCR beta diversity. Compared with the aged group, more naive CD4+ T cells, fewer expanded clones and increased TCR diversity were shown by the long-lived group, suggesting age selection.

Its CDR3 holds 13 amino acids, cysteine through phenylalanine. Of the read, only the CDR3 DNA is kept; its 39 bases are in frame from base 1. Trimmed from V: 2 bases; trimmed from J: 5 bases; junction bases lacking a gene match: 4. CDR1 and CDR2 are read off the germline V gene (reference sequence) as DFQATT and SNEGSKA. Libraries came from 5' RACE. A second 7 to 11 cycle PCR used a sample-barcoded 5' primer and a J-beta primer mix. Each TCR beta cDNA molecule received a unique molecular identifier from a template-switch 5' adaptor carrying 12 random nucleotides. At least 2.5 million CDR3-containing paired-end reads were obtained from each sample. The Mint cDNA synthesis kit, primed by a TRBC-specific oligonucleotide, was used to synthesize first-strand cDNA from all RNA. After uracil-DNA glycosylase treatment, a first 18-cycle PCR used universal primers M1SS and BC2_uni_R on all cDNA. The source study handled its data this way. Each sample was normalized by randomly selecting 1 million high-quality reads, each carrying a distinct molecular identifier. Instead of being binned into consensus sequences, reads that shared molecular identifiers were thrown out. CDR3 identification, clonotype clustering and error correction used MiTCR with a Q25 quality threshold and the strictest error-elimination algorithm. A nonparametric unseen species model with Euler transformation was used to estimate a lower bound on total TCR beta diversity. The raw public data were reprocessed by TCRdb itself: fastp quality trimming at Q25, MiXCR clonotype calling, in-frame beta chains only. Rows with one shared CDR3 protein collapse into an entry with the most common genes and DNA. The V and J calls here are based on TCRdb, not the publication. This sample has approximately 1,700,000 distinct CDR3 sequences in its table, and about 39% of those were observed once. The leading ten clones occupy around 23% of the sample.

Systemically healthy Caucasian individuals from Russia, over 30 in total and aged roughly 6 to 95 years, were included as donors. Each donor gave 8 to 10 milliliters of peripheral blood, collected into EDTA-treated Vacutainer tubes. Ficoll-Paque density-gradient centrifugation was used to isolate PBMCs, with at least 7 million per sample. Total RNA was extracted from PBMCs with Trizol reagent, with at least 6 micrograms obtained per sample. Naive CD45RAhigh/CD27high T cell percentages were measured by flow cytometry on a PBMC aliquot from every donor. Here the chain combines TRBV20-1 and TRBJ2-7, with 9 bases in between that match TRBD2. This clonotype was obtained from a human donor in good health. The source material was blood. The bases are TGCAGTGCTAGATCGGGACTAGCCCACGAGCAGTACTTC. This encodes CSARSGLAHEQYF.